A selection of T cell receptor beta chains follows, all from one sample in a study of blood T cell repertoires in COVID-19. Using immunoSEQ multiplex PCR, the repertoire was profiled, and TCRdb retains in-frame clones only, with some absent. The table has roughly 320,000 clones, roughly 91% seen once. The sequencing sample was made of peripheral blood. The receptors were sampled from a woman under 40 with COVID-19, enrolled during active disease. CDR3s include the opening cysteine and the closing phenylalanine or tryptophan. Fields, in order: J gene, V gene, D gene, CDR3 protein, CDR3 DNA. D genes are given only for firm matches.

j_call: TRBJ1-5; v_call: TRBV9; d_call: .; cdr3_aa: CASATGVGQPQHF; cdr3_nt: TGTGCCTCCGCCACGGGGGTTGGACAGCCCCAGCATTTT
j_call: TRBJ2-5; v_call: TRBV3-1/TRBV3-2; d_call: TRBD2; cdr3_aa: CASSQARLAGGRETQYF; cdr3_nt: TGTGCCAGCAGCCAAGCGAGACTAGCGGGGGGGCGGGAGACCCAGTACTTC
j_call: TRBJ2-5; v_call: TRBV24-1; d_call: TRBD1; cdr3_aa: CATSEGQGAHETQYF; cdr3_nt: TGTGCCACCAGTGAAGGGCAGGGGGCCCATGAGACCCAGTACTTC
j_call: TRBJ1-1; v_call: TRBV9; d_call: .; cdr3_aa: CASSVTGWTEAFF; cdr3_nt: TGTGCCAGCAGCGTAACAGGGTGGACTGAAGCTTTCTTT
j_call: TRBJ1-2; v_call: TRBV6-5; d_call: TRBD1; cdr3_aa: CASNRDRGNGYTF; cdr3_nt: TGTGCCAGCAACCGGGACAGGGGCAATGGCTACACCTTC
j_call: TRBJ2-5; v_call: TRBV19; d_call: .; cdr3_aa: CASSIDKSGRRGAQYF; cdr3_nt: TGTGCCAGTAGTATAGATAAGTCGGGGCGCAGGGGGGCCCAGTACTTC
j_call: TRBJ2-2; v_call: TRBV19; d_call: TRBD1; cdr3_aa: CASTSGTVLSFGELFF; cdr3_nt: TGTGCCAGTACCTCGGGGACAGTTCTTTCCTTCGGGGAGCTGTTTTTT
j_call: TRBJ2-7; v_call: TRBV4-3; d_call: TRBD1; cdr3_aa: CASSPWTGSYEQYF; cdr3_nt: TGCGCCAGCAGCCCATGGACAGGTAGCTACGAGCAGTACTTC
j_call: TRBJ1-1; v_call: TRBV5-6; d_call: .; cdr3_aa: CASSLLGQGKTEAFF; cdr3_nt: TGTGCCAGCAGCTTGCTAGGTCAGGGAAAAACTGAAGCTTTCTTT
j_call: TRBJ2-2; v_call: TRBV28; d_call: TRBD1; cdr3_aa: CASRRTGRNTGELFF; cdr3_nt: TGTGCCAGCAGGCGGACAGGGCGGAACACCGGGGAGCTGTTTTTT